Listed below are T cell receptor beta chains from one sample, sequenced in a study of blood T cell repertoires in COVID-19. Clones were read by immunoSEQ multiplex PCR, and TCRdb kept only the in-frame ones, dropping some. The sample carries around 310,000 clones, approximately 90% recorded once. Sequences were obtained from peripheral blood. All receptors derive from a woman aged 25 to 39 with COVID-19, enrolled during active disease. Both conserved end residues are part of each CDR3. A D gene is named only where the DNA matches it firmly. For some rows the clone size is stated as once, few or many, or as a class when expanded; others skip it.

V: TRBV6-2/TRBV6-3
J: TRBJ2-2
D: .
size: .
DNA: TGTGCCAGCAGTCACCTCGGGACACAAGGGACCGGGGAGCTGTTTTTT
CDR3: CASSHLGTQGTGELFF

V: TRBV9
J: TRBJ2-2
D: TRBD2
size: .
DNA: TGTGCCAGCAGCCCGCGGCAGCGGGAGGAGACCGGGGAGCTGTTTTTT
CDR3: CASSPRQREETGELFF

V: TRBV6-1
J: TRBJ1-4
D: TRBD1
size: .
DNA: TGTGCCAGCAGTGAAGCAGAGGGGGCAGGGGAAAAACTGTTTTTT
CDR3: CASSEAEGAGEKLFF

V: TRBV6-5
J: TRBJ2-5
D: .
size: .
DNA: TGTGCCAGCAGACCTCCGGGCCAAGAGACCCAGTACTTC
CDR3: CASRPPGQETQYF

V: TRBV6-2/TRBV6-3
J: TRBJ2-7
D: TRBD2
size: .
DNA: TGTGCCAGCAGTCCCGCACTAGCGGGAGGGGACGAGCAGTACTTC
CDR3: CASSPALAGGDEQYF

V: TRBV2
J: TRBJ2-5
D: .
size: .
DNA: TGTGCCAGCAGCGGACAGAAAGAGACCCAGTACTTC
CDR3: CASSGQKETQYF

V: TRBV15
J: TRBJ2-5
D: .
size: .
DNA: TGTGCCACCAGCGTTTGGACTCAACAAGAGACCCAGTACTTC
CDR3: CATSVWTQQETQYF

V: TRBV2
J: TRBJ1-1
D: .
size: .
DNA: TGTGCCGGGAGGGGGGCAAGGAACACTGAAGCTTTCTTT
CDR3: CAGRGARNTEAFF

V: TRBV4-1
J: TRBJ1-5
D: .
size: .
DNA: TGCGCCAGCAGCCAAGTTCCCGGGAGCAATCAGCCCCAGCATTTT
CDR3: CASSQVPGSNQPQHF

V: TRBV2
J: TRBJ2-3
D: .
size: .
DNA: TGTGCCAGCCCCGGTTTATATACGCAGTATTTT
CDR3: CASPGLYTQYF

V: TRBV6-5
J: TRBJ1-5
D: .
size: .
DNA: TGTGCCAGCAGTTACCGGGGGGGTCAGCCCCAGCATTTT
CDR3: CASSYRGGQPQHF

V: TRBV12-3/TRBV12-4
J: TRBJ1-4
D: .
size: .
DNA: TGTGCCAGCAGACGGGGGGGTGAAAAACTGTTTTTT
CDR3: CASRRGGEKLFF

V: TRBV21-1
J: TRBJ1-2
D: .
size: .
DNA: TGTGCCAGCCGCCTTGGGGACAGGGTGTACGATGGCTACACCTTC
CDR3: CASRLGDRVYDGYTF

V: TRBV5-5
J: TRBJ1-1
D: .
size: .
DNA: TGTGCCAGCAGCGTCGGGTCGCAGAACACTGAAGCTTTCTTT
CDR3: CASSVGSQNTEAFF

V: TRBV5-1
J: TRBJ1-1
D: .
size: .
DNA: TGCGCCAGCAGCTTGGCGCAGGGAAGGACTGAAGCTTTCTTT
CDR3: CASSLAQGRTEAFF

V: TRBV30
J: TRBJ1-5
D: .
size: few
DNA: TGTGCCTGGAGTGTACAGGGATATCAGCCCCAGCATTTT
CDR3: CAWSVQGYQPQHF

V: TRBV30
J: TRBJ1-1
D: TRBD1
size: few
DNA: TGTGCCTGGAGCTGGACAGGAAGGGGATACACTGAAGCTTTCTTT
CDR3: CAWSWTGRGYTEAFF

V: TRBV4-1
J: TRBJ2-7
D: .
size: .
DNA: TGCGCCAGCAGCCAAGGAAGGGACTGGGGGATCGAGCAGTACTTC
CDR3: CASSQGRDWGIEQYF

V: TRBV6-5
J: TRBJ2-2
D: .
size: .
DNA: TGTGCCAGCAGTTACCGGAGCGGGTCGAACACCGGGGAGCTGTTTTTT
CDR3: CASSYRSGSNTGELFF

V: TRBV5-4
J: TRBJ2-2
D: TRBD1
size: .
DNA: TGTGCCAGCAGCAATGGACAGGGGGTGACCGGGGAGCTGTTTTTT
CDR3: CASSNGQGVTGELFF

V: TRBV5-6
J: TRBJ2-1
D: .
size: .
DNA: TGTGCCAGCAGCTGGCTGGGCTCCGAGCAGTTCTTC
CDR3: CASSWLGSEQFF

V: TRBV30
J: TRBJ2-1
D: TRBD2
size: .
DNA: TGTGCCTGGAGCGAGACTAGCGGGAGGAAAAATGAGCAGTTCTTC
CDR3: CAWSETSGRKNEQFF

V: TRBV19
J: TRBJ2-3
D: .
size: .
DNA: TGTGCCAGTAGTATCCAGATCACAGATACGCAGTATTTT
CDR3: CASSIQITDTQYF

V: TRBV5-1
J: TRBJ1-4
D: .
size: .
DNA: TGCGCCAGCAGTCTTCTTCCGGGTACTAATGAAAAACTGTTTTTT
CDR3: CASSLLPGTNEKLFF

V: TRBV6-6
J: TRBJ2-7
D: .
size: .
DNA: TGTGCCAGCAGCAGACCGGGGGGCACCTACGAGCAGTACTTC
CDR3: CASSRPGGTYEQYF